These 25 T cell receptor beta chains were sequenced from one sample in a study of human T cells and chemical hapten exposure. Using its own MiXCR run on the RACE reads, TCRdb lists one record per CDR3 protein. This sample yields 120,000 to 150,000 distinct CDR3 sequences, of which around 11% are seen a single time; 1.2% to 1.5% belongs to the top ten. Time point given: patch test 2, 6 weeks after DPC sensitization. The treatment is: therapeutic diphenylcyclopropenone sensitization with weekly scalp DPC. The input for sequencing was whole blood, taken in connection with sensitization to the hapten diphenylcyclopropenone (DPC). The origin of the receptors is a woman aged 50 to 60 with alopecia areata. Some clones in this sample may be carry-over from other donors' samples.

This clonotype was picked up a small number of times. The chain employs TRBV28 and TRBJ2-5; possibly TRBD2 for D (7 bases). The CDR3 loop spans 15 amino acids. V was cut by 6 bases and J by 2 bases, with 16 bases left in between. From germline, CDR1 is MDHEN and CDR2 SYDVKM. The CDR3 DNA is TGTGCCAGCAGCATGGGGGGGGCTGGACAAGAGACCCAGTACTTC. Translating it yields CASSMGGAGQETQYF.

This chain connects TRBV30 to TRBJ2-2; TRBD1 or TRBD2 may be the D gene (5 bases each). Germline lookup yields CDR1 GTSNPN and CDR2 SVGIG (reference sequence). This CDR3 comprises 15 residues. V lost 0 bases and J 4 bases, leaving 12 bases between the germline ends. The CDR3 loop reads CAWSVGRAGTGELFF. The CDR3 bases are TGTGCCTGGAGTGTGGGGCGGGCAGGCACCGGGGAGCTGTTTTTT.

This clonotype appeared many times. The chain is built from TRBV28 and TRBJ2-2, with D unresolved. CDR3 length equals 13 residues. The germline V and J ends were trimmed by 6 bases and 6 bases, with 11 bases remaining between them. Germline CDR1 MDHEN, CDR2 SYDVKM. The CDR3 region is CASSQPPPGELFF. The CDR3 region has the DNA TGTGCCAGCAGCCAGCCCCCACCCGGGGAGCTGTTTTTT.

The V gene is TRBV19, the J gene TRBJ2-5; 7 bases are shared with TRBD2. V was pared by 3 bases and J by 1 base, with 2 bases of the junction left unmatched. The CDR3 is 14 residues long. CDR1 is LNHDA, CDR2 SQIVND, per germline (reference sequence). The CDR3 reads CASSIQRGQETQYF. In nucleotides, the CDR3 is TGTGCCAGTAGTATCCAGCGGGGCCAAGAGACCCAGTACTTC.

This clonotype was picked up a small number of times. The chain recombines TRBV29-1 with TRBJ2-1; TRBD2 matches at 9 bases. J gave up 10 bases and V 4 bases, and 5 bases lay outside the gene matches. Germline CDR1 is SQVTM and CDR2 is ANQGSEA. CDR3 length equals 12 residues. CDR3 nucleotides: TGCAGCGTTGGGCCTAGCGGGACGGAGCAGTTCTTC. Encoded protein: CSVGPSGTEQFF.

This clonotype came up a few times. This CDR3 reads CSVAGGRTDTQYF. The DNA of the CDR3 is TGCAGTGTCGCGGGAGGGAGGACAGATACGCAGTATTTT. The chain links TRBV20-1 to TRBJ2-3; 9 bases align to TRBD2. The J segment lost 3 bases and the V segment lost 7 bases, leaving 5 bases of the junction unmatched. Germline CDR1 and CDR2: DFQATT and SNEGSKA (reference sequence). The CDR3 spans 13 residues.

At least ten counts were recorded for this clonotype. The chain employs TRBV6-2 or TRBV6-3 and TRBJ2-1; 9 nucleotides line up with TRBD2. Germline loops: CDR1 MNHEY, CDR2 SVGEGT. Trimming cost V 6 bases and J 3 bases; bases outside gene matches: 6. The CDR3 runs to 15 residues. The CDR3 sequence is CASRGLAGVYNEQFF. CDR3 nucleotide sequence: TGTGCCAGCAGGGGACTAGCCGGGGTCTACAATGAGCAGTTCTTC.

This clonotype came up many times. Sequence at one end of the junction differs from germline and may be a read error. V and J are TRBV7-7 and TRBJ2-1; D is possibly TRBD1 (5 bases). This CDR3 is built from 13 residues. Germline lookup yields CDR1 SSHAT and CDR2 FNYEAQ (reference sequence). This chain's CDR3 is CASSLEGVDEQFF. In DNA form, the CDR3 reads TGTGCTAGCAGCTTAGAAGGGGTGGATGAGCAGTTCTTC.

V gene TRBV7-2 combines with J gene TRBJ2-3; D uncertain. The V end lost 4 bases, the J end lost 0 bases, and 8 bases lay between the germline ends. CDR3 length: 14 residues. Germline loops: CDR1 SGHTA, CDR2 FQGNSA. CDR3 in amino acids: CASSSYSSTDTQYF. CDR3 DNA sequence: TGTGCCAGCAGCTCTTACTCTAGCACAGATACGCAGTATTTT.

This CDR3 reads CASSFGQGYGYTF. The CDR3 coding sequence is TGTGCCAGCAGTTTTGGACAGGGCTATGGCTACACCTTC. The rearrangement uses TRBV28 and TRBJ1-2, with 8 nucleotides matching TRBD1. V lost 3 bases and J lost 4; bases outside the gene matches: 1. The length of the CDR3 is 13 residues. The V gene's germline CDR1 is MDHEN and CDR2 SYDVKM.

Of note for this clonotype: One end of the junction is discordant with germline, which a read error may explain. The chain is built from TRBV5-1 and TRBJ2-2; the match to TRBD2 covers 11 bases. Germline values: CDR1 SGHRS, CDR2 YFSETQ. There are 18 residues in the CDR3. CDR3 residues: CTSLPALAGGSNTGELFF. The DNA for the CDR3 is TGCACCAGCCTCCCCGCCCTAGCGGGAGGTTCGAACACCGGGGAGCTGTTTTTT.

This clonotype has just a few counts. The chain joins TRBV29-1 to TRBJ2-2, with TRBD2 matching 10 bases. CDR3 length: 16 residues. CDR1 SQVTM and CDR2 ANQGSEA come from the germline V gene. V dropped 4 bases and J dropped 3; count of bases not matched to a gene: 8. DNA for the CDR3: TGCAGCGTTGCCCATGCTAGCGGGAGTTACACCGGGGAGCTGTTTTTT. Translating gives CSVAHASGSYTGELFF.

This chain connects TRBV11-2 to TRBJ2-3; 9 positions match TRBD1. The ends lost 5 bases at V and 5 bases at J; junction bases unmatched: 11. CDR3 length equals 16 residues. Germline CDR1 reads SGHAT; CDR2 reads FQNNGV. In DNA form, the CDR3 reads TGTGCCAGCAGCACAAACACCGGGACAGGGAGAGATACGCAGTATTTT. It yields the protein CASSTNTGTGRDTQYF. The whole variable domain, remainder taken from reference TRBV11-2 and TRBJ2-3, is EAGVAQSPRYKIIEKRQSVAFWCNPISGHATLYWYQQILGQGPKLLIQFQNNGVVDDSQLPKDRFSAERLKGVDSTLKIQPAKLEDSAVYLCASSTNTGTGRDTQYFGPGTRLTVL.

This clonotype was seen ten or more times. V and J are TRBV28 and TRBJ2-2, with TRBD1 identical over 9 bases. CDR1 is MDHEN, CDR2 SYDVKM, per germline. J gave up 12 bases and V 5 bases, and 10 bases lay outside the gene matches. The CDR3 has 14 residues. The CDR3 region has the DNA TGTGCCAGCAGTAGGGGGACAGGGCGTACCAAGCTGTTTTTT. The encoded protein is CASSRGTGRTKLFF.

CDR3 sequence reads: CASSIGGGSGDTQYF. CDR3 DNA: TGTGCCAGTAGTATTGGGGGGGGATCAGGAGATACGCAGTATTTT. The rearrangement uses TRBV19 and TRBJ2-3; 7 bases match TRBD2. Unmatched junction bases numbered 8, after V lost 3 bases and J lost 5 bases. The length of the CDR3 is 15 residues. Germline V gene data show CDR1 as LNHDA and CDR2 as SQIVND (reference sequence). The full variable domain, completed using reference TRBV19 and TRBJ2-3, is DGGITQSPKYLFRKEGQNVTLSCEQNLNHDAMYWYRQDPGQGLRLIYYSQIVNDFQKGDIAEGYSVSREKKESFPLTVTSAQKNPTAFYLCASSIGGGSGDTQYFGPGTRLTVL.

The V call is TRBV20-1, the J call TRBJ2-7; 7 bases fit TRBD2. Germline trimming cut 6 bases from V and 5 bases from J; bases unmatched to any gene: 7. CDR3 length: 12 residues. Germline CDR1 and CDR2: DFQATT and SNEGSKA (reference sequence). The CDR3 bases are TGCAGTGCAACGAAGGCGGGGGACGAGCAGTACTTC. Translating it yields CSATKAGDEQYF.

This clonotype was seen a few times. The chain carries TRBV29-1 and TRBJ1-1; TRBD1 matches 7 bases. CDR3 size: 13 residues. Per germline, CDR1 SQVTM and CDR2 ANQGSEA. The junction had 6 bases not matched to a gene; V was cut back by 7 bases and J by 1 base. DNA of the CDR3: TGCAGCGCGACAGGGCGACCGAACACTGAAGCTTTCTTT. Protein sequence: CSATGRPNTEAFF.

This clonotype was seen more than once but under ten times. This sequence joins TRBV7-2 and TRBJ1-1; TRBD1 matches at 7 bases. The ends lost 5 bases at V and 0 bases at J; junction bases unmatched: 6. From germline, CDR1 is SGHTA and CDR2 FQGNSA. The CDR3 extends over 15 amino acids. CDR3: CASSPVGGLNTEAFF. The CDR3 bases are TGTGCCAGCAGCCCAGTAGGGGGCCTGAACACTGAAGCTTTCTTT.

This chain uses TRBV19 with TRBJ2-2; no clear D. The V and J ends lost 8 bases and 6 bases respectively, with 19 bases between them. CDR3 length: 15 residues. From germline, CDR1 is LNHDA and CDR2 SQIVND (reference sequence). The CDR3 loop reads CASRNPLPRAGELFF. The CDR3 DNA reads as TGTGCCAGTCGAAATCCCCTCCCCCGGGCCGGGGAGCTGTTTTTT.

This clonotype was counted ten times or more. The chain employs TRBV7-2 and TRBJ2-7, with D possibly being TRBD2 (5 bases). V lost 5 bases, J lost 0 bases, and 14 bases lay in between. CDR1 is SGHTA and CDR2 is FQGNSA in the germline V gene. The CDR3 sequence is 15 residues long. This chain's CDR3 is CASSPARVASYEQYF. The DNA of the CDR3 is TGTGCCAGCAGCCCGGCGAGGGTCGCCTCCTACGAGCAGTACTTC.

At least ten counts were recorded for this clonotype. The chain carries TRBV4-1 and TRBJ2-7; D ambiguous. V lost 0 bases and J 2 bases, leaving 8 bases between the germline ends. The length of the CDR3 is 14 residues. CDR1 is MGHRA, CDR2 YSYEKL, per germline. The DNA for the CDR3 is TGCGCCAGCAGCCAAGACAGCCCCCCCTACGAGCAGTACTTC. Encoded protein: CASSQDSPPYEQYF.

The CDR3 DNA follows: TGTGCCAGCAGCGTAGATAGGGGGACAGGCGAGCAGTACTTC. Its translation is CASSVDRGTGEQYF. This sequence joins TRBV9 and TRBJ2-7; 8 nucleotides line up with TRBD1. J lost 6 bases, V lost 0 bases, and 5 bases had no gene match. This CDR3 spans 14 amino acids. Germline CDR1 SGDLS, CDR2 YYNGEE.

The sample holds a few counts of this clonotype. J is TRBJ1-1 and V is TRBV18; D remains unclear. There are 14 residues in the CDR3. Trimming shortened V by 6 bases and J by 4 bases, and 15 bases separated the two germline ends. The germline gives CDR1 KGHSH, CDR2 LQKENI. The CDR3 region has the DNA TGTGCCAGCTCCCCGAAACGTTGGGGCACTGAAGCTTTCTTT. This encodes CASSPKRWGTEAFF. The full variable domain, with the rest looked up from reference TRBV18 and TRBJ1-1, is NAGVMQNPRHLVRRRGQEARLRCSPMKGHSHVYWYRQLPEEGLKFMVYLQKENIIDESGMPKERFSAEFPKEGPSILRIQQVVRGDSAAYFCASSPKRWGTEAFFGQGTRLTVV.

The CDR3 reads CASSRSGTSGASSYNEQFF. Written as DNA, the CDR3 is TGTGCCAGTAGTAGATCCGGGACTAGCGGGGCAAGCTCCTACAATGAGCAGTTCTTC. This chain joins TRBV19 and TRBJ2-1; 13 bases match TRBD2. The CDR3 has 19 residues. The germline V gene has CDR1 LNHDA and CDR2 SQIVND (reference sequence). Trimming took 4 bases from V and 0 from J; bases not matched to a gene: 9.

This chain uses TRBV24-1 with TRBJ2-1; a possible D gene is TRBD2 (6 bases). The CDR3 is 16 residues long. Between the trimmed V and J ends, which lost 1 base and 2 bases, there was a span of 11 bases. Germline CDR1 KGHDR, CDR2 SFDVKD. CDR3 bases: TGTGCCACCAGTGATTTCGGGGGTAGCACCTACAATGAGCAGTTCTTC. Amino acid sequence: CATSDFGGSTYNEQFF.